The entry below gives a single TCR beta chain sequence along with its context. This record belongs to a study of response to subunit inactivated influenza vaccine. Germline V gene data show CDR1 as MNHNY and CDR2 as SVGAGI (reference sequence). CDR3 length equals 13 residues. Trimming removed 5 bases at V and 1 base at J, with 8 bases between. One entry per CDR3 protein results from TCRdb running MiXCR on the RT-PCR reads. The data contain more than 450,000 distinct CDR3 sequences, roughly 10% of them singletons. These data were also filed under a second study, of T cells expressing NK-cell markers. As that report states: Generation of TCR beta cDNA was performed by 5'RACE template switching incorporating UMIs.

The V and J genes are TRBV6-6 and TRBJ2-5; D might be TRBD1 or TRBD2, each matching 5 bases. The sample here was PBMCs from blood, taken on the day of vaccination. This sequence originates from a man aged 50 to 60 who received an inactivated influenza vaccine. The CDR3 sequence is CASSAGAQETQYF. The DNA for the CDR3 is TGTGCCAGCAGTGCCGGGGCCCAAGAGACCCAGTACTTC.